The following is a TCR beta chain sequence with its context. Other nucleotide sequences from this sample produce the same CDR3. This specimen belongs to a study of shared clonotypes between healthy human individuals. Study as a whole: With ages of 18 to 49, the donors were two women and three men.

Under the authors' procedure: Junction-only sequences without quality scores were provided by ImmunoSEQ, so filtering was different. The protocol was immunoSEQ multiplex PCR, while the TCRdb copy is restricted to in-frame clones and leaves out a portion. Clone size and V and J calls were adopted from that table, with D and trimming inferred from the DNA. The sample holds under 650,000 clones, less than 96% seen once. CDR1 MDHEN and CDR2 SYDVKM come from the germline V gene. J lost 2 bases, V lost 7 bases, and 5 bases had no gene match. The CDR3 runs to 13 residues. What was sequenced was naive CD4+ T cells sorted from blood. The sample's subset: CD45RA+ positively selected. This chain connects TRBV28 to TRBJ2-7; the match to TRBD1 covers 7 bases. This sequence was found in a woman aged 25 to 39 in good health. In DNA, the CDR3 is TGTGCCAGCACCCCCGGACAGGCCTACGAGCAGTACTTC. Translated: CASTPGQAYEQYF.